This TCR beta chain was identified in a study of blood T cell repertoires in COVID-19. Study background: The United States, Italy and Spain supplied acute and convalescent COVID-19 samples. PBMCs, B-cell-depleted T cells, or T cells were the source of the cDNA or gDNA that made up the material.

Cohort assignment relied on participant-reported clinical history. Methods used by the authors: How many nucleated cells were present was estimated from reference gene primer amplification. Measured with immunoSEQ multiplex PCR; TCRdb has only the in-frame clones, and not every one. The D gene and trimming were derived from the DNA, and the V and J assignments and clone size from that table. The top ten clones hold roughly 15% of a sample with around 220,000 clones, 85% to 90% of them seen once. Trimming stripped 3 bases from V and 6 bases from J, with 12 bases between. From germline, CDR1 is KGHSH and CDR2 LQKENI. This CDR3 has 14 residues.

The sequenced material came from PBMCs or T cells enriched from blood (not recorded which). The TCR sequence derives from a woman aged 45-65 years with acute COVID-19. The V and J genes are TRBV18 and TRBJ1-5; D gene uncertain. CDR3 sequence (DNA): TGTGCCAGCTCACCGACGACACAGTCTCAGCCCCAGCATTTT. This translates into CASSPTTQSQPQHF.